Reported below is one T cell receptor (beta chain). The data were obtained in a study of T cell changes during pregnancy in multiple sclerosis. Assay: immunoSEQ multiplex PCR; the TCRdb copy retains only in-frame clones and omits some. The sample has fewer than 60,000 clones, about 92% seen once. There are 19 residues in the CDR3. Germline V lookup: CDR1 LGHNT, CDR2 FRNRAP. Trimming took 5 bases from V and 0 from J; bases not matched to a gene: 15. This sample comprised CD4+ T cells from peripheral blood mononuclear cells, obtained after pregnancy. The chain has TRBV12-5 and TRBJ1-4; 7 nucleotides line up with TRBD1. The sequence was obtained from a female donor with multiple sclerosis, enrolled in a pregnancy study. This chain's CDR3 is CASGPDFYTGAATNEKLFF. In nucleotides, the CDR3 is TGTGCTAGTGGTCCCGACTTTTATACAGGGGCTGCAACTAATGAAAAACTGTTTTTT.